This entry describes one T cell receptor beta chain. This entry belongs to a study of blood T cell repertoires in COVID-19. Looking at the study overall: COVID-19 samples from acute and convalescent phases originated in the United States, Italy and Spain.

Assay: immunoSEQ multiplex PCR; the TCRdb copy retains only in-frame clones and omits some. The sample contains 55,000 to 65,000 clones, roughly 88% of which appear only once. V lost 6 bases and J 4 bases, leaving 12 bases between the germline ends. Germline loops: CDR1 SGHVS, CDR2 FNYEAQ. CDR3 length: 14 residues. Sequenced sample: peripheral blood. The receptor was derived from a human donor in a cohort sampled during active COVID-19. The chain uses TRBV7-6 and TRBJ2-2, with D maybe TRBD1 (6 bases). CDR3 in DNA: TGTGCCAGCAGTCGGGACACAATCACCGGGGAGCTGTTTTTT. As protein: CASSRDTITGELFF.